This TCR beta chain was recorded in a study of beta chain features in type 1 diabetes (dated by TCRdb to the late 2010s). For the wider study: No differences in mean age, gender distribution, total cell number or subset yield were found between patients and healthy donors. A total of 90 million to 140 million sorted cells were examined across all samples, and RNA yield correlated strongly with the number of cells per subset. Regulatory and stem cell-like memory subsets were isolated from only 8 patients and roughly eight healthy donors, whereas naive and central memory subsets came from all 30 or so donors. The study compared TCRB repertoires of sorted circulating CD4+ T cell subsets between recently diagnosed type 1 diabetes patients and matched healthy donors. Paper-wide results and their limitations: Type 1 diabetes patients showed a moderate but significant shortening of TCRB CDR3 length in all four CD4+ subsets. Because the HLA sub-analyses included only small numbers of individuals, any influence of HLA type on TCRB rearrangement was left unresolved. Naive, central memory and regulatory TCRB repertoires appeared to be more alike among patients than among healthy donors. PCR might favor shorter templates, but patient and control samples were amplified and corrected together, so any skew would affect both groups equally. Sequencing cDNA rather than genomic DNA could over-represent highly expressing activated cells, although activation and CD3 levels did not differ between groups. Fewer insertions and more nucleotide deletions at VDJ recombination sites were observed in patients with type 1 diabetes, implying thymic rearrangement abnormalities.

A single peripheral blood draw of around 120 mL on average was collected from each donor into heparinised tubes. Using a panel that included CD45RO, CCR7, CD25, CD127, CD95 and CD27, naive, central memory, regulatory and stem cell-like memory CD4+ T cells were sorted on a BD FACSAria II. All sorted populations exceeded 95% purity. PBMCs were isolated immediately by Lymphoprep density gradient centrifugation and stained directly without culture. To minimize batch effects, samples were stained and sorted in pairs, one healthy donor with one patient per experiment. The CDR3, cysteine through phenylalanine, is 13 amino acids long. The retained sequence is limited to the CDR3, 39 bases, with the frame set at the first base. Taken from the germline V gene, the CDR1 and CDR2 loops are KGHSH and LQKENI. The V end loses 2 bases and the J end loses 7 bases, and a stretch of 11 bases separates them. The entire isolated RNA was reverse transcribed using the High Capacity cDNA Reverse Transcription Kit, and thus expressed TCRB transcripts were sequenced. Naive, central memory and regulatory T cell samples underwent deep immunoSEQ sequencing, averaging around 4 million total reads per sample. Sorted cells were lysed in RLT buffer and RNA was extracted with DNase-treated RNeasy Micro or Mini kits, depending on cell number. To prevent cross-contamination, each cell subset was processed individually, whereas patient and healthy donor samples were processed jointly. TCRB sequences were amplified from cDNA with the immunoSEQ multiplex PCR, producing 87-bp fragments spanning the CDR3 region. Sequencing of the amplicons was done on the Illumina HiSeq platform. Per the source publication's procedure: PCR bias was corrected computationally using synthetic template baselines, and reads within Hamming distance 2 were collapsed, with unmergeable singletons discarded. Reads were aligned against IMGT so that V, D and J genes, CDR3 length and insertions or deletions at six rearrangement sites could be assigned. Within each subset, clonotype counts were normalized to sorted cell number, and only after that were true diversity and Gini coefficients computed with the tcR R package. The overlap coefficient, calculated on TCRB nucleotide sequences, was used to measure repertoire sharing. Out-of-frame TCRB sequences from naive cells were analyzed to stand in for the pre-selection repertoire. The table was pulled from immuneACCESS by TCRdb, which kept in-frame rearrangements only. Such tables lose some clones; where checked, under half of the loss comes from unresolved V genes, and the rest has no known cause. The V and J calls and clone size were taken over from that table, and D and trimming were inferred from the DNA. The sample table lists hundreds of thousands of clones, under 20% of them with a count of one. Roughly 0.025% of the sample is in the top ten clones.

This clone showed up just a few times. No antigen is known for it. The sample holds no much larger clone one base away, and base qualities are not on file. The receptor comes from a woman aged 18 to 35 in good health. Sequencing was performed on naive CD4+ T cells from blood. The cell subset or site label here, explained by the study, means: true naive CD4+ T cells. The V and J genes are TRBV18 and TRBJ1-1; possibly the D gene is TRBD1, per 6 matching bases. The DNA sequence is as follows: TGTGCCAGCTCACCAGGAGGGGGAGATGAAGCTTTCTTT. This codes for CASSPGGGDEAFF.